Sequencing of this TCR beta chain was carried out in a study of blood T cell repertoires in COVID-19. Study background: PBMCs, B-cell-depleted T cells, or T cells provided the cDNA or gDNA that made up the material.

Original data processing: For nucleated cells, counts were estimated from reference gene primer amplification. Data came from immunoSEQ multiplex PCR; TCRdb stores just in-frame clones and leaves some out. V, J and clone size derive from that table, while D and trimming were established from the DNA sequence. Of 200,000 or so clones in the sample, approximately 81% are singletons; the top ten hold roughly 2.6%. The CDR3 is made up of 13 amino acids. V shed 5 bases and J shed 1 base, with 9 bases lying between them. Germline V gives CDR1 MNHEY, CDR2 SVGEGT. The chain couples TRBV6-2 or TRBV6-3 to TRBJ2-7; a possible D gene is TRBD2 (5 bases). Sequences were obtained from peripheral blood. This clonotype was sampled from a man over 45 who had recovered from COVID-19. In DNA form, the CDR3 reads TGTGCCAGCAGTGCTTCGGGATCCTACGAGCAGTACTTC. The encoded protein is CASSASGSYEQYF.